One sample yielded the 28 T cell receptor beta chains listed below, sequenced in a study of blood T cell repertoires in COVID-19 (TCRdb year 2020). The method behind the library was the immunoSEQ multiplex PCR assay. Imported from immuneACCESS, the table was reduced by TCRdb to in-frame sequences with V and J called. These copies leave out some clones; in studies compared against another copy, an unresolved V gene accounts for under half, and the cause of the remainder is not known. The sample records about 140,000 clones, around 85% of which are singletons. The ten largest clones add up to 5% of the sample. Sequencing was performed on peripheral blood. These TCRs come from a human donor in a cohort sampled during active COVID-19.

The gene calls are TRBV27 and TRBJ2-5, with a tentative D call TRBD1 (6 bases). Germline CDR1 is MNHEY and CDR2 is SMNVEV (reference sequence). The CDR3 loop spans 19 amino acids. Deletions cut 3 bases from V and 5 bases from J, with 28 bases between. Here the CDR3 DNA reads TGTGCCAGCAGTTTCCAAGTCCCCGACAGGTTGAAGGGAGCGGAGACCCAGTACTTC. Protein sequence: CASSFQVPDRLKGAETQYF.

Only one count was recorded for this clone. The V gene is TRBV28, the J gene TRBJ2-7; 9 bases are a match to TRBD2. Germline V gene lookup returns CDR1 MDHEN and CDR2 SYDVKM. This CDR3 has 14 residues. V shed 3 bases, J shed 3 bases, and the junction held 3 bases outside the gene matches. CDR3 loop: CASSLGTSSYEQYF. DNA for the CDR3: TGTGCCAGCAGTTTGGGGACTAGCAGCTACGAGCAGTACTTC.

This chain uses TRBV5-1 with TRBJ2-6; D is uncertain. V lost 0 bases and J 3 bases, leaving 7 bases between the germline ends. CDR3 length: 15 amino acids. Germline CDR1 and CDR2: SGHRS and YFSETQ. Here the CDR3 DNA reads TGCGCCAGCAGCTTGGCGGTGGTTGGGGCCAACGTCCTGACTTTC. Translation: CASSLAVVGANVLTF.

This clone has only one observation. The chain is built from TRBV5-5 and TRBJ2-1; D gene ambiguous. Trimming pared 0 bases from V and 4 bases from J, leaving 8 bases between. The CDR3 totals 14 residues. Germline CDR1 reads SGHKS; CDR2 reads YYEKEE (reference sequence). CDR3 loop: CASSLVQVYNEQFF. Written as DNA, the CDR3 is TGTGCCAGCAGCTTGGTGCAGGTATACAATGAGCAGTTCTTC.

The chain has TRBV29-1 and TRBJ1-2; TRBD1 matches at 9 bases. The CDR3 is 12 residues long. Losses at the gene ends were 4 bases for V and 8 bases for J; bases not matched to a gene: 5. CDR1 is SQVTM, CDR2 ANQGSEA, per germline. The CDR3: CSVGRDRDGYTF. DNA for the CDR3: TGCAGCGTTGGAAGGGACAGGGACGGCTACACCTTC.

The chain has TRBV7-9 and TRBJ2-7; 8 nucleotides agree with TRBD2. CDR3 length equals 15 residues. Unmatched junction bases numbered 8, after V lost 5 bases and J lost 2 bases. Germline V gene lookup returns CDR1 SEHNR and CDR2 FQNEAQ (reference sequence). The CDR3 DNA is TGTGCCAGCAGCCGACTAGCGAGCAACCCCTACGAGCAGTACTTC. This encodes CASSRLASNPYEQYF.

The chain couples TRBV9 to TRBJ1-2; no definite D call. The CDR3 sequence is 14 residues long. The germline CDR1 and CDR2 sequences are SGDLS and YYNGEE. Trimming stripped 2 bases from V and 4 bases from J, with 12 bases between. This chain's CDR3 is CASSVRGGFYGYTF. For the CDR3, the DNA is TGTGCCAGCAGCGTCCGCGGCGGTTTCTATGGCTACACCTTC.

V and J are TRBV5-1 and TRBJ1-4, with D perhaps TRBD1 (5 bases). CDR1 is SGHRS and CDR2 is YFSETQ in the germline V gene. V was trimmed by 7 bases and J by 4 bases, leaving 17 bases between them. This CDR3 spans 15 amino acids. The CDR3 DNA sequence: TGCGCCAGCCGCTCGGGGGTCAACCTTAATGAAAAACTGTTTTTT. Translating it yields CASRSGVNLNEKLFF.

The chain joins TRBV7-2 to TRBJ2-4; the match to TRBD1 covers 7 bases. The junction had 5 bases not matched to a gene; V was cut back by 5 bases and J by 1 base. Germline V gene data show CDR1 as SGHTA and CDR2 as FQGNSA. The length of the CDR3 is 15 residues. CDR3 in DNA: TGTGCCAGCAGCCCGGGACAGCTGGCCAAAAACATTCAGTACTTC. Encoded protein: CASSPGQLAKNIQYF. Variable domain in full (rest from reference TRBV7-2 and TRBJ2-4): GAGVSQSPSNKVTEKGKDVELRCDPISGHTALYWYRQSLGQGLEFLIYFQGNSAPDKSGLPSDRFSAERTGGSVSTLTIQRTQQEDSAVYLCASSPGQLAKNIQYFGAGTRLSVL.

Only a few counts were recorded for this clone. CDR3 DNA: TGTGCCAGCAGTTGGAGGGAGGACACCGGGGAGCTGTTTTTT. Protein sequence: CASSWREDTGELFF. The J gene is TRBJ2-2, the V gene TRBV27; weak D call: TRBD2 (6 bases). The ends were cut back, 4 bases at V and 3 bases at J, with 9 bases in the middle. The CDR3 is made up of 14 amino acids. Looked up from germline, CDR1 is MNHEY and CDR2 is SMNVEV (reference sequence).

This clone has only one observation. The V call is TRBV9, the J call TRBJ2-3; 9 bases match TRBD2. CDR3 length: 16 amino acids. The germline gives CDR1 SGDLS, CDR2 YYNGEE. The J segment lost 2 bases and the V segment lost 0 bases, leaving 4 bases of the junction unmatched. The CDR3, as DNA: TGTGCCAGCAGCGTAGCCCGACTAGCGGTCACAGATACGCAGTATTTT. Translated: CASSVARLAVTDTQYF.

This clone appeared a few times. This chain connects TRBV2 to TRBJ2-7; TRBD2 aligns across 14 bases. This CDR3 region has 16 residues. CDR1 is SNHLY, CDR2 FYNNEI, per germline. After removal of 5 bases from V and 2 bases from J, the junction contained 5 bases not matched to a gene. The CDR3 coding sequence is TGTGCCAGCAGTCGTGGACTAGCGGGAGGAACCTACGAGCAGTACTTC. Protein sequence: CASSRGLAGGTYEQYF.

This chain connects TRBV19 to TRBJ1-5, with 7 bases fitting TRBD1. Per germline, CDR1 LNHDA and CDR2 SQIVND (reference sequence). After removal of 3 bases from V and 1 base from J, the junction contained 3 bases not matched to a gene. This CDR3 comprises 15 residues. The DNA for the CDR3 is TGTGCCAGTAGTATCCAACAGGGGAGCAATCAGCCCCAGCATTTT. Its protein is CASSIQQGSNQPQHF.

The chain links TRBV6-5 to TRBJ1-1; a weak D match, TRBD1 (5 bases). The V end was cut by 0 bases, the J end by 3 bases, with 14 bases between. The CDR3 has 16 amino acids. CDR1 is MNHEY and CDR2 is SVGAGI in the germline V gene. Written as DNA, the CDR3 is TGTGCCAGCAGTTACTCGGATGGGGCGCGGTACACTGAAGCTTTCTTT. Amino acid sequence: CASSYSDGARYTEAFF.

V usage is TRBV9 and J usage is TRBJ1-1; D is perhaps TRBD1 (5 bases). The CDR3 extends over 18 amino acids. The V and J ends lost 3 bases and 1 base respectively, with 22 bases between them. Germline V gene data show CDR1 as SGDLS and CDR2 as YYNGEE. The CDR3 protein is CASSGGKRGEKANTEAFF. DNA of the CDR3: TGTGCCAGCAGCGGGGGAAAAAGGGGCGAAAAGGCGAACACTGAAGCTTTCTTT.

The chain links TRBV11-3 to TRBJ2-7; TRBD2 agrees at 7 bases. This CDR3 is built from 18 residues. Losses at the gene ends were 4 bases for V and 1 base for J; bases not matched to a gene: 16. CDR1 SGHNT and CDR2 YENEEA come from the germline V gene. CDR3 coding DNA: TGTGCCAGCAGCTCCATAAGACATGGGCGGGAGAAATCCTACGAGCAGTACTTC. Amino acid sequence: CASSSIRHGREKSYEQYF.

The chain joins TRBV2 to TRBJ2-7, with a weak D call TRBD2 (6 bases). This CDR3 is built from 16 residues. The germline gives CDR1 SNHLY, CDR2 FYNNEI. The V end was cut by 6 bases, the J end by 2 bases, with 20 bases between. CDR3 sequence (DNA): TGTGCCAGCAGCCCCGGGGGTGGGGGAGGACCCTACGAGCAGTACTTC. It is translated as CASSPGGGGGPYEQYF.

V usage is TRBV30 and J usage is TRBJ2-3; D perhaps matches TRBD1 (6 bases). Trimming removed 5 bases from V and 6 bases from J, with 15 bases in between. The CDR3 is 13 amino acids. Germline-derived CDR1 and CDR2 are GTSNPN and SVGIG (reference sequence). This CDR3 is CAWGQRSTDTQYF. DNA of the CDR3: TGTGCCTGGGGACAGCGATCAACGGATACGCAGTATTTT.

This chain connects TRBV11-2 to TRBJ2-1; maybe TRBD1 (5 bases). The CDR3 has 15 amino acids. From germline, CDR1 is SGHAT and CDR2 FQNNGV. V shed 2 bases and J shed 2 bases, with 10 bases lying between them. The CDR3 DNA reads as TGTGCCAGCAGCTTAACCGACAGAACCTACAATGAGCAGTTCTTC. Its translation: CASSLTDRTYNEQFF.

The chain combines TRBV5-1 with TRBJ2-3; TRBD2 agrees at 11 bases. The CDR3 has 19 amino acids. Trimming took 1 base from V and 2 from J; bases not matched to a gene: 12. CDR1 SGHRS and CDR2 YFSETQ come from the germline V gene. CDR3: CASSLSLAGGPTLTDTQYF. CDR3 bases: TGCGCCAGCAGCTTGTCGCTAGCGGGAGGTCCCACCCTCACAGATACGCAGTATTTT.

The count of this clone is one. The rearrangement joins TRBV11-3 to TRBJ2-1; 7 nucleotides line up with TRBD2. CDR1 SGHNT and CDR2 YENEEA come from the germline V gene. This CDR3 spans 17 amino acids. After removal of 4 bases from V and 7 bases from J, the junction contained 16 bases not matched to a gene. CDR3 residues: CASSSQMGGALKNEQFF. The CDR3 DNA follows: TGTGCCAGCAGCTCCCAGATGGGAGGGGCCCTTAAGAATGAGCAGTTCTTC. The full variable domain, completed using reference TRBV11-3 and TRBJ2-1, is EAGVVQSPRYKIIEKKQPVAFWCNPISGHNTLYWYLQNLGQGPELLIRYENEEAVDDSQLPKDRFSAERLKGVDSTLKIQPAELGDSAVYLCASSSQMGGALKNEQFFGPGTRLTVL.

V gene TRBV19 combines with J gene TRBJ1-2; D remains unclear. V was trimmed by 3 bases and J by 6 bases, leaving 8 bases between them. The CDR3 runs to 12 residues. Germline CDR1 is LNHDA and CDR2 is SQIVND (reference sequence). The CDR3 loop reads CASSIPPDGYTF. The CDR3 DNA follows: TGTGCCAGTAGTATTCCTCCCGATGGCTACACCTTC.

The chain has TRBV2 and TRBJ2-3; 16 positions agree with TRBD2. V trimming: 4 bases; J trimming: 10 bases; junction bases outside the gene matches: 11. Germline CDR1 SNHLY, CDR2 FYNNEI. This CDR3 is built from 17 residues. The CDR3 DNA reads as TGTGCCAGCAGTGCTTGGGGACTAGCGGGAGGGCTTGCTTCGCAGTATTTT. Translating it yields CASSAWGLAGGLASQYF. The variable domain in full, completed from reference TRBV2 and TRBJ2-3, reads EPEVTQTPSHQVTQMGQEVILRCVPISNHLYFYWYRQILGQKVEFLVSFYNNEISEKSEIFDDQFSVERPDGSNFTLKIRSTKLEDSAMYFCASSAWGLAGGLASQYFGPGTRLTVL.

This chain connects TRBV19 to TRBJ1-2; D is ambiguous. CDR1 is LNHDA and CDR2 is SQIVND in the germline V gene (reference sequence). CDR3 length: 12 amino acids. The V gene lost 7 bases and the J gene lost 8 bases, with 14 bases spanning the gap. As DNA, the CDR3 is TGTGCCAGTACCCTCGGAGGATGGGGCTACACCTTC. The encoded protein is CASTLGGWGYTF.

This chain joins TRBV7-9 and TRBJ2-1; TRBD2 agrees at 7 bases. The J segment lost 4 bases and the V segment lost 1 base, leaving 4 bases of the junction unmatched. This CDR3 is 15 amino acids long. CDR1 SEHNR and CDR2 FQNEAQ come from the germline V gene (reference sequence). The CDR3 reads CASSLVLAVYNEQFF. CDR3 sequence (DNA): TGTGCCAGCAGCTTAGTCCTAGCGGTTTACAATGAGCAGTTCTTC.

The V and J genes are TRBV4-2 and TRBJ2-6; TRBD2 agrees at 13 bases. Germline loops: CDR1 LGHNA, CDR2 YNFKEQ. This CDR3 comprises 19 residues. V lost 0 bases and J lost 2; bases outside the gene matches: 4. CDR3 nucleotides: TGTGCCAGCAGCCAAGATCGACTAGCGGGAGGACCTGGGGCCAACGTCCTGACTTTC. It translates to CASSQDRLAGGPGANVLTF.

The chain carries TRBV5-6 and TRBJ1-6, with TRBD1 matching 8 bases. CDR1 is SGHDT and CDR2 is YYEEEE in the germline V gene. The CDR3 has 15 residues. V lost 3 bases to trimming and J lost 7 bases; unmatched junction nucleotides: 6. CDR3 loop: CASSSQGVGNSPLHF. DNA for the CDR3: TGTGCCAGCAGCTCACAGGGGGTGGGCAATTCACCCCTCCACTTT.

The rearrangement joins TRBV2 to TRBJ2-6, with D hard to call. This CDR3 has 18 residues. The germline V gene has CDR1 SNHLY and CDR2 FYNNEI. The V end lost 1 base, the J end lost 0 bases, and 13 bases lay between the germline ends. CDR3 DNA: TGTGCCAGCAGTGAAGTGTTTGGGCTTACCTCTGGGGCCAACGTCCTGACTTTC. It is translated as CASSEVFGLTSGANVLTF.